This T cell receptor beta chain came from a study of shared clonotypes between healthy human individuals. Note on this clone: Its antigen remains unknown. Other DNA sequences in the sample encode the same CDR3.

Sequencing used immunoSEQ multiplex PCR; TCRdb keeps in-frame clones, though not all of them. The table lists some 980,000 clones, 76% of them singletons, with around 1.5% in the top ten. This CDR3 is 15 amino acids long. J lost 4 bases, V lost 5 bases, and 6 bases had no gene match. Germline V gene lookup returns CDR1 SNHLY and CDR2 FYNNEI. Study results and caveats: Although depth was large, rarefaction showed that sequencing of the sorted subsets was incomplete.

The clonotype comes from a man between 18 and 29 years old in good health. Sequencing used memory CD4+ T cells sorted from blood. Subset meaning: CD45RA-negative fraction. The rearrangement links TRBV2 to TRBJ2-1; 9 nucleotides align to TRBD1. The CDR3 DNA reads TGTGCCAGCAGTCAGGACAGGGGATCGTACAATGAGCAGTTCTTC. It translates to CASSQDRGSYNEQFF.